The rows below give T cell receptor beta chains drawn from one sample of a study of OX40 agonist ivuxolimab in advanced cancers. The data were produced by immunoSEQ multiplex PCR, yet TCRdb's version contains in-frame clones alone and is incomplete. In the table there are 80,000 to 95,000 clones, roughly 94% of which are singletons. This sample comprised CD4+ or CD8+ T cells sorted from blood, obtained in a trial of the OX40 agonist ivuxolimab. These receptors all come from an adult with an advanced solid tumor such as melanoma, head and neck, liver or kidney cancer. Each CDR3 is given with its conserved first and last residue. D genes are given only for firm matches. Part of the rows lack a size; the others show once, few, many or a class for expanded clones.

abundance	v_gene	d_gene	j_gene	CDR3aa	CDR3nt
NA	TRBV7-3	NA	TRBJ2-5	CASSQDRQETQYF	TGTGCCAGCAGCCAGGACAGACAAGAGACCCAGTACTTC
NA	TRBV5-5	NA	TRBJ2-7	CASSLGNSGAYEQYF	TGTGCCAGCAGCTTAGGTAACAGCGGCGCCTACGAGCAGTACTTC
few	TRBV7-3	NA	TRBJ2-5	CASSIGPRETQYF	TGTGCCAGCAGCATTGGACCACGGGAGACCCAGTACTTC
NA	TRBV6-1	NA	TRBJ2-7	CASSLGGGTYEQYF	TGTGCCAGCAGTCTAGGCGGTGGGACCTACGAGCAGTACTTC
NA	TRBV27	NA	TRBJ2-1	CASSLSKVDNEQFF	TGTGCCAGCAGTTTATCGAAAGTCGACAATGAGCAGTTCTTC
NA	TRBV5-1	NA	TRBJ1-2	CASSVNQAGAYGYTF	TGCGCCAGCAGCGTCAATCAGGCTGGGGCCTATGGCTACACCTTC
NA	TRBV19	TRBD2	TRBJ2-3	CASSRATPGGRTGTQYF	TGTGCCAGTAGTCGTGCCACCCCGGGGGGGCGCACAGGTACGCAGTATTTT
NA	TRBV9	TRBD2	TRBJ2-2	CASSVEGWASGNTGELFF	TGTGCCAGCAGCGTAGAGGGGTGGGCTAGCGGGAACACCGGGGAGCTGTTTTTT
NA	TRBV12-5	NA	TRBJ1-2	CASGNYGYTF	TGTGCTAGTGGCAATTATGGCTACACCTTC
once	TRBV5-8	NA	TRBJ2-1	CASSPGTDSSYNEQFF	TGTGCCAGCAGCCCCGGGACTGACAGCTCCTACAATGAGCAGTTCTTC
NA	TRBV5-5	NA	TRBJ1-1	CASSLELRQMDTEAFF	TGTGCCAGCAGCTTGGAGCTCCGACAAATGGACACTGAAGCTTTCTTT
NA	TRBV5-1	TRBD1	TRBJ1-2	CASSAGTAYGYTF	TGCGCCAGCAGCGCCGGGACAGCCTATGGCTACACCTTC
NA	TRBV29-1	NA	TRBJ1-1	CSVEEVMNTEAFF	TGCAGCGTTGAAGAGGTAATGAACACTGAAGCTTTCTTT
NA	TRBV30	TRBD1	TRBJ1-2	CAWSVQGAYGYTF	TGTGCCTGGAGTGTACAGGGGGCATATGGCTACACCTTC
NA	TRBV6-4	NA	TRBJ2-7	CASTRPAYEQYF	TGTGCCAGCACCAGACCGGCCTACGAGCAGTACTTC
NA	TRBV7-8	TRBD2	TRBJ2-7	CASSPVGLAYEQYF	TGTGCCAGCAGCCCCGTCGGACTAGCCTACGAGCAGTACTTC
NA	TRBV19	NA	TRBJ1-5	CASSIASNQPQHF	TGTGCCAGTAGTATAGCCAGCAATCAGCCCCAGCATTTT
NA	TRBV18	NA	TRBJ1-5	CASSPSNIFPAPGRGGNQPQHF	TGTGCCAGCTCACCATCCAATATATTCCCCGCCCCCGGGCGAGGGGGCAATCAGCCCCAGCATTTT
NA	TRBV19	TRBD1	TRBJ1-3	CASGRRDRRNTIYF	TGTGCCAGTGGCCGTCGGGACAGGAGAAACACCATATATTTT
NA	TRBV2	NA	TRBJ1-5	CASSEPGDTNFNQPQHF	TGTGCCAGCAGTGAGCCAGGAGATACGAACTTCAATCAGCCCCAGCATTTT
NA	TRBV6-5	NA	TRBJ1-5	CASSGGGSNQPQHF	TGTGCCAGCAGTGGGGGGGGAAGCAATCAGCCCCAGCATTTT
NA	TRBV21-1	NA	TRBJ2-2	CASSGGTPPGELFF	TGTGCCAGCAGCGGGGGGACCCCGCCCGGGGAGCTGTTTTTT
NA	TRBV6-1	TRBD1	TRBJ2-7	CASRPGQGAREQYF	TGTGCCAGCAGGCCGGGACAGGGTGCTCGCGAGCAGTACTTC
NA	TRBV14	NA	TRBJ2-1	CASSQTGVLALQQFF	TGTGCCAGCAGCCAAACGGGGGTTTTGGCACTCCAGCAGTTCTTC
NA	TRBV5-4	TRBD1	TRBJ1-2	CASSRDSIGSYGYTF	TGTGCCAGCAGCCGGGACAGCATCGGTTCCTATGGCTACACCTTC
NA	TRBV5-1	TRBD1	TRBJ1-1	CARRQGRTEAFF	TGCGCCAGGAGACAGGGGCGTACTGAAGCTTTCTTT
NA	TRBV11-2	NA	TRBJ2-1	CASSRGVNEQFF	TGTGCCAGCAGCCGAGGGGTCAATGAGCAGTTCTTC
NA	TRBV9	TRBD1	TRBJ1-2	CASSDGTGPYGYTF	TGTGCCAGCAGCGACGGGACAGGACCATATGGCTACACCTTC
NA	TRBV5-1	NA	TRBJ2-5	CASSLGAVKETQYF	TGCGCCAGCAGCTTGGGTGCAGTAAAAGAGACCCAGTACTTC
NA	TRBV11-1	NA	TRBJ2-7	CASSIGRTSYEQYF	TGTGCCAGCAGCATCGGACGGACGAGCTACGAGCAGTACTTC
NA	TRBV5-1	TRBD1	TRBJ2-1	CASSLADGTGGDNEQFF	TGCGCCAGCAGCTTGGCTGATGGGACAGGGGGAGACAATGAGCAGTTCTTC
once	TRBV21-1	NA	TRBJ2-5	CASSKGGEVIQETQYF	TGTGCCAGCAGCAAAGGGGGAGAGGTTATCCAAGAGACCCAGTACTTC
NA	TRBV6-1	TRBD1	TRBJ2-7	CASGQVYEQYF	TGTGCCAGCGGACAGGTTTACGAGCAGTACTTC
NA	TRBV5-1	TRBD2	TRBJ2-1	CASREGASGSINEQFF	TGCGCCAGCAGGGAGGGAGCTAGCGGGAGTATTAATGAGCAGTTCTTC
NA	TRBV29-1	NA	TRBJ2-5	CSVGRGASDVPTQYF	TGCAGCGTCGGTCGGGGAGCGTCGGACGTCCCGACCCAGTACTTC
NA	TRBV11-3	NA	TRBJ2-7	CASSIRGYEQYF	TGTGCCAGCAGCATTCGGGGCTACGAGCAGTACTTC
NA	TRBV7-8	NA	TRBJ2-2	CASSPPSRELFF	TGTGCCAGCAGCCCGCCGTCAAGGGAGCTGTTTTTT
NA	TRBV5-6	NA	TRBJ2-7	CASSLTDYEQYF	TGTGCCAGCAGCTTGACGGACTACGAGCAGTACTTC
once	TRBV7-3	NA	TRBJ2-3	CASSLSGGYTDTQYF	TGTGCCAGCAGCTTAAGTGGGGGCTATACAGATACGCAGTATTTT
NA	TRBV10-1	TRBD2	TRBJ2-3	CASSESRLAGSTDTQYF	TGCGCCAGCAGTGAGTCGCGACTAGCGGGGAGCACAGATACGCAGTATTTT
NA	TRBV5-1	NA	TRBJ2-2	CASSLRQGGGELFF	TGCGCCAGCAGCTTGAGGCAGGGGGGCGGGGAGCTGTTTTTT
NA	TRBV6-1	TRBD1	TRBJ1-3	CASSGWDRAGNTIYF	TGTGCCAGCAGTGGTTGGGACAGGGCTGGAAACACCATATATTTT
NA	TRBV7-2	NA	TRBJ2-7	CASSFLANPNEQYF	TGTGCCAGCAGCTTCCTGGCAAATCCTAACGAGCAGTACTTC
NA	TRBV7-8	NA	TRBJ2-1	CASSLVGHNEQFF	TGTGCCAGCAGCTTGGTGGGTCACAATGAGCAGTTCTTC
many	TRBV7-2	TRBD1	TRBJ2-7	CASSSPGQDYEQYF	TGTGCCAGCAGCTCTCCGGGACAGGACTACGAGCAGTACTTC
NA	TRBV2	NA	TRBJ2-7	CASRQTVYEQYF	TGTGCCAGCAGGCAGACGGTCTACGAGCAGTACTTC
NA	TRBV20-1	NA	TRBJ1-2	CSASNYGYTF	TGCAGTGCTAGCAACTATGGCTACACCTTC
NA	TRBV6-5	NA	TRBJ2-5	CASINRASETQYF	TGTGCCAGCATTAACAGGGCGTCCGAGACCCAGTACTTC
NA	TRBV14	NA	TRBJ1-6	CASSQGGFSSPLHF	TGTGCCAGCAGCCAAGGAGGGTTTAGTTCACCCCTCCACTTT
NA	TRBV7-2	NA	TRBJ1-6	CASSLGSGHGSPLHF	TGTGCCAGCAGCTTAGGATCAGGGCACGGTTCACCCCTCCACTTT
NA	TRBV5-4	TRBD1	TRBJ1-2	CASSWDRGIGYTF	TGTGCCAGCAGCTGGGACAGGGGGATTGGCTACACCTTC
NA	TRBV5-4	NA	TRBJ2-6	CASSYPRPSGANVLTF	TGTGCCAGCAGCTACCCTCGACCCTCTGGGGCCAACGTCCTGACTTTC
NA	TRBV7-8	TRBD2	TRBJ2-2	CASSLRVAGGLFTGELFF	TGTGCCAGCAGCTTACGGGTAGCGGGGGGGCTATTCACCGGGGAGCTGTTTTTT
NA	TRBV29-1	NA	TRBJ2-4	CSSIPLKGPNIQYF	TGCAGCTCAATACCTTTAAAGGGACCAAACATTCAGTACTTC
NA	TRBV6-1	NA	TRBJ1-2	CASTSFYGYTF	TGTGCCAGCACTTCCTTCTATGGCTACACCTTC
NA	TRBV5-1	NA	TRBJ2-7	CASTRTGTPYEQYF	TGCGCCAGCACCCGAACAGGGACCCCCTACGAGCAGTACTTC
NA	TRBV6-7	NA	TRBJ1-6	CASSNPSGGCGPSPVSSYNSPLHF	TGTGCCAGCAGCAACCCTAGCGGAGGGTGCGGGCCTTCCCCAGTTAGCTCCTATAATTCACCCCTCCACTTT
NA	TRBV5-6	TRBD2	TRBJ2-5	CASSYGLALETQYF	TGTGCCAGCAGTTATGGACTAGCTTTAGAGACCCAGTACTTC
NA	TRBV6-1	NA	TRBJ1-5	CASSEAQEGNQPQHF	TGTGCCAGCAGTGAAGCGCAAGAAGGCAATCAGCCCCAGCATTTT
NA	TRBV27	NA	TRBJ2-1	CASSSLRSVVYEQFF	TGTGCCAGCAGCTCCCTGAGATCCGTCGTCTATGAGCAGTTCTTC